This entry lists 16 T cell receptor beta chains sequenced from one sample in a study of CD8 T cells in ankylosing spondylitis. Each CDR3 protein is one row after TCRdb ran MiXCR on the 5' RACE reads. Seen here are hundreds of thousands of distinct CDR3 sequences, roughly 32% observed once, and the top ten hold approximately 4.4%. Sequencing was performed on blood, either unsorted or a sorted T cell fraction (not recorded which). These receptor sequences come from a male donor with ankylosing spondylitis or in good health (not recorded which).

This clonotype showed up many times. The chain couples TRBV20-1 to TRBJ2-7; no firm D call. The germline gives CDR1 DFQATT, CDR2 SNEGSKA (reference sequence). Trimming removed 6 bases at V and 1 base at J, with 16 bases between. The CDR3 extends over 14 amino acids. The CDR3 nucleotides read TGCAGTGCACCTCATCGGCAGTATTCCTACGAGCAGTACTTC. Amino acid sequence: CSAPHRQYSYEQYF.

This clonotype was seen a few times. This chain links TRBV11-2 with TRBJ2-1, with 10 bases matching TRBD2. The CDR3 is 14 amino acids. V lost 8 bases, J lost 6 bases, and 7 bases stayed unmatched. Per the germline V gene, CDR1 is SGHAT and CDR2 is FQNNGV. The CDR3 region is CASAAGTSVNEQFF. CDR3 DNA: TGTGCCAGCGCCGCCGGGACTAGCGTCAATGAGCAGTTCTTC. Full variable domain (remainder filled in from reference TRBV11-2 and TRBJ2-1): EAGVAQSPRYKIIEKRQSVAFWCNPISGHATLYWYQQILGQGPKLLIQFQNNGVVDDSQLPKDRFSAERLKGVDSTLKIQPAKLEDSAVYLCASAAGTSVNEQFFGPGTRLTVL.

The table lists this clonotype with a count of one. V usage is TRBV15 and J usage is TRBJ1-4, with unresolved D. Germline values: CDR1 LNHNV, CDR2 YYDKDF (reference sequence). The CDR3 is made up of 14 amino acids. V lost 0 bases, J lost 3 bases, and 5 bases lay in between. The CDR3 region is CATSRDWANEKLFF. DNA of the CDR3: TGTGCCACCAGCAGAGATTGGGCTAATGAAAAACTGTTTTTT.

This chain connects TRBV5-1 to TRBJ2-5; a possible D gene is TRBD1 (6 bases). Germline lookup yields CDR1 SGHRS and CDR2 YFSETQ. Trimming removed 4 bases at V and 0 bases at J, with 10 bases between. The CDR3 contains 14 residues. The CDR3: CASSHRTDQETQYF. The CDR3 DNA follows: TGCGCCAGCAGCCACAGGACAGACCAAGAGACCCAGTACTTC.

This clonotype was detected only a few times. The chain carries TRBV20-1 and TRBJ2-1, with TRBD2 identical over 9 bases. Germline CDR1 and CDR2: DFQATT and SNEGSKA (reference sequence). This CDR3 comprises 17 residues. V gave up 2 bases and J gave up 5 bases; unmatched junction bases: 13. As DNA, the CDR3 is TGCAGTGCTAGAAGGGGTCGGCTAGCGGGGACAGACAATGAGCAGTTCTTC. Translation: CSARRGRLAGTDNEQFF.

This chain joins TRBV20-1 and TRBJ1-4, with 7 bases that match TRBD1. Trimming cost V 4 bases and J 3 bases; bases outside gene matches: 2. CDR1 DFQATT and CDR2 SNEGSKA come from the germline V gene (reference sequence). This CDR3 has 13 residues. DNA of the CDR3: TGCAGTGCTACCGGGACAGCTAATGAAAAACTGTTTTTT. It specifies CSATGTANEKLFF.

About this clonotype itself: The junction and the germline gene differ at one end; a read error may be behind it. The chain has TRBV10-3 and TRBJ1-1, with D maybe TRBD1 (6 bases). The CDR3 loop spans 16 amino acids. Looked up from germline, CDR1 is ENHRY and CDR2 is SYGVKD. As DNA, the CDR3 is TGTGCCATCAGTGAGAGTTACAGGGAGTTGAACACTGACGCTTTCTTT. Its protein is CAISESYRELNTDAFF.

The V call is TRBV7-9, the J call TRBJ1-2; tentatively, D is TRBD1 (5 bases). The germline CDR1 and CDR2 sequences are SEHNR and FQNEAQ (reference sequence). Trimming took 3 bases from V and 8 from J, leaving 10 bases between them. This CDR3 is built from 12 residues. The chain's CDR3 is CASSLQGEGYTF. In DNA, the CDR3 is TGTGCCAGCAGCTTGCAGGGAGAGGGCTACACCTTC.

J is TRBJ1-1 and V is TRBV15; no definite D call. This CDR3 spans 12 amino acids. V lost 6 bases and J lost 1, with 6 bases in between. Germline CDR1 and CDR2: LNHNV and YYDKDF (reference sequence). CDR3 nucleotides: TGTGCCACCAGTCCAGAGAACACTGAAGCTTTCTTT. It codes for CATSPENTEAFF.

In DNA form, the CDR3 reads TGTGCCAGTAGGGGACGGTTTAGCAATCAGCCCCAGCATTTT. It is translated as CASRGRFSNQPQHF. This sequence joins TRBV19 and TRBJ1-5; TRBD1 is a possible D gene (5 bases). Trimming cost V 6 bases and J 0 bases, with 9 bases left between them. The CDR3 spans 14 residues. Germline CDR1 LNHDA, CDR2 SQIVND (reference sequence).

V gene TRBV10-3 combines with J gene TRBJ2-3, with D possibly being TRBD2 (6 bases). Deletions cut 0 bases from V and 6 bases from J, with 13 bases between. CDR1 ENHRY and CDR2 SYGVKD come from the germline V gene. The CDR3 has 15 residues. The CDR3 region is CAISESGLGMDTQYF. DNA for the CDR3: TGTGCCATCAGTGAGTCGGGACTGGGAATGGATACGCAGTATTTT.

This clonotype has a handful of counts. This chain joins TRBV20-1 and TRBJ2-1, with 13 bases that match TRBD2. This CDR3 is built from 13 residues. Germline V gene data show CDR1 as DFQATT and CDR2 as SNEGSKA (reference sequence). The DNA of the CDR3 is TGCACTGCGACTAGCGGGGGGTACAATGAGCAGTTCTTC. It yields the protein CTATSGGYNEQFF.

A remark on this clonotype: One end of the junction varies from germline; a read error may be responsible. The CDR3 DNA follows: TGTGCCATCAGTGAGAGGGACAGGGACTATGGCCACACCTTC. Translation gives CAISERDRDYGHTF. This chain links TRBV10-3 with TRBJ1-2; 9 bases are shared with TRBD1. Germline assignment: CDR1 ENHRY and CDR2 SYGVKD. CDR3 length: 14 residues.

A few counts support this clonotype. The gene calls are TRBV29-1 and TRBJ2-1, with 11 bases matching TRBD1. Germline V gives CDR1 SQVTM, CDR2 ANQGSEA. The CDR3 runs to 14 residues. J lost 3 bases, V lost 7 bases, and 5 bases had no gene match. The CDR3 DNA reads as TGCAGCGGGGAGGGACAGGGGGACTACAATGAGCAGTTCTTC. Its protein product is CSGEGQGDYNEQFF.

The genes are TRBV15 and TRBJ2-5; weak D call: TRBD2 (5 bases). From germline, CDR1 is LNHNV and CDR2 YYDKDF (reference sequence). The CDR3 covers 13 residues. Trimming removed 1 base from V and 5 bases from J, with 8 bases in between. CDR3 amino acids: CATSRGGRETQYF. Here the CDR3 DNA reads TGTGCCACCAGCAGAGGAGGGCGGGAGACCCAGTACTTC.

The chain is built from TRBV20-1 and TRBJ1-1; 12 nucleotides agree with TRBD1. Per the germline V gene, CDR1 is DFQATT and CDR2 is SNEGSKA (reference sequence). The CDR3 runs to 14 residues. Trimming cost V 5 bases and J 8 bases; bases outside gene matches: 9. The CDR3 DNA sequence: TGCAGTGCTGAGATGGGACAGGGGGCGGGAGAAGCTTTCTTT. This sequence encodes CSAEMGQGAGEAFF.